The text below deals with one T cell receptor (beta chain). Authors' processing steps: Cell counts per sample came from amplifying reference gene primers. Generated by immunoSEQ multiplex PCR, the TCRdb table keeps only in-frame clones and is missing some. The V and J calls and the clone size are those of that table, but D and trimming were determined from the DNA. The sample records 150,000 to 200,000 clones, 84% being singletons. This specimen belongs to a study of blood T cell repertoires in COVID-19. About the study: Samples of COVID-19 (acute and convalescent) were obtained from the United States, Italy and Spain. From T cells, B-cell-depleted T cells, or PBMCs came the material, which was cDNA or gDNA.

CDR1 is SGHRS, CDR2 YFSETQ, per germline. The CDR3 is made up of 14 amino acids. Trimming removed 0 bases at V and 0 bases at J, with 6 bases between. The sequence came from a human donor with acute or convalescent COVID-19. The donor label of this sample is uncertain. The sequencing sample was made of peripheral blood. V is TRBV5-1 and J is TRBJ1-1; no clear D. The CDR3 loop is CASSLAQMNTEAFF. DNA of the CDR3: TGCGCCAGCAGCTTGGCACAGATGAACACTGAAGCTTTCTTT.